A selection of T cell receptor beta chains follows, all from one sample in a study of control samples from healthy donors and cancer patients. Clones were sequenced by immunoSEQ multiplex PCR, and TCRdb holds only the in-frame ones, with some missing. The sample lists 60,000 to 75,000 clones, about 87% occurring once. The sample was blood. The source is a man aged 50 to 59 in good health. CDR3s include the opening cysteine and the closing phenylalanine or tryptophan. Each record gives: D gene, clone size, J gene, V gene, CDR3 protein, CDR3 DNA. The D gene is left open where the match is weak. For some rows the clone size is stated as once, few or many, or as a class when expanded; others skip it.

>-|once|TRBJ2-7|TRBV27
CASSLFGGIPYEQYF
TGTGCCAGCAGTTTATTCGGGGGAATCCCCTACGAGCAGTACTTC
>TRBD1|-|TRBJ2-2|TRBV4-2
CASSQGQGDTGELFF
TGTGCCAGCAGCCAAGGACAGGGTGACACCGGGGAGCTGTTTTTT
>TRBD1|-|TRBJ2-7|TRBV4-3
CASSQSRGIPYEQYF
TGCGCCAGCAGCCAGTCCAGGGGGATCCCCTACGAGCAGTACTTC
>-|-|TRBJ2-7|TRBV9
CASSGSIGSYEQYF
TGTGCCAGCAGCGGGTCGATCGGCTCCTACGAGCAGTACTTC
>-|-|TRBJ2-5|TRBV18
CASSTSLQGTGETQYF
TGTGCCAGCTCAACCAGCCTACAGGGAACGGGGGAGACCCAGTACTTC
>TRBD1|once|TRBJ1-2|TRBV25-1
CASSTGQGEAYGYTF
TGTGCCAGCTCCACCGGACAGGGCGAGGCCTATGGCTACACCTTC
>-|-|TRBJ2-2|TRBV7-2
CASSLDGNTGELFF
TGTGCCAGCAGCCTCGACGGGAACACCGGGGAGCTGTTTTTT
>-|hyperexpanded|TRBJ2-2|TRBV9
CASSGTLNANTGELFF
TGTGCCAGCAGCGGGACATTGAACGCGAACACCGGGGAGCTGTTTTTT
>-|once|TRBJ1-1|TRBV18
CASSQGQNTEAFF
TGTGCCAGCTCACAGGGACAGAACACTGAAGCTTTCTTT
>-|-|TRBJ2-5|TRBV9
CASSLRPLVGSQYF
TGTGCCAGCAGCCTACGACCACTTGTCGGGTCCCAGTACTTC
>TRBD1|few|TRBJ1-2|TRBV19
CAITRQGGGYTF
TGTGCCATTACTAGACAGGGAGGAGGCTACACCTTC
>TRBD2|-|TRBJ2-7|TRBV27
CASSLGQGTGLAGAYEQYF
TGTGCCAGCAGTCTCGGACAGGGGACGGGACTAGCGGGAGCTTACGAGCAGTACTTC
>TRBD1|-|TRBJ1-4|TRBV27
CASSPQGIGEKLFF
TGTGCCAGCAGTCCACAGGGGATAGGCGAAAAACTGTTTTTT
>-|-|TRBJ2-7|TRBV4-2
CASSPSGSGSYEQYF
TGTGCCAGCAGCCCTTCAGGAAGCGGCAGCTACGAGCAGTACTTC
>-|-|TRBJ1-2|TRBV20-1
CSAEGGVGYTF
TGCAGTGCCGAGGGCGGGGTCGGCTACACCTTC
>TRBD1|few|TRBJ2-7|TRBV5-5
CASSWDSSYEQYF
TGTGCCAGCAGCTGGGACAGCTCCTACGAGCAGTACTTC
>-|-|TRBJ2-7|TRBV18
CASSPQGSNYEQYF
TGTGCCAGCTCACCTCAGGGTAGTAACTACGAGCAGTACTTC
>TRBD1|-|TRBJ1-1|TRBV5-4
CASSQGQGRTEAFF
TGTGCCAGCAGCCAGGGACAGGGGCGCACTGAAGCTTTCTTT
>-|-|TRBJ1-2|TRBV11-3
CASSSPRGHGYTF
TGTGCCAGCAGCTCTCCCCGTGGGCACGGCTACACCTTC
>-|-|TRBJ1-1|TRBV11-2
CASSSLRDTEAFF
TGTGCCAGCAGCTCGCTCCGGGACACTGAAGCTTTCTTT
>TRBD2|-|TRBJ2-1|TRBV10-3
CAISVNGGGPSEQFF
TGTGCCATCAGTGTAAACGGCGGGGGGCCTAGTGAGCAGTTCTTC
>-|-|TRBJ2-3|TRBV7-6
CASSLAESSTDTQYF
TGTGCCAGCAGCTTAGCTGAGTCTAGCACAGATACGCAGTATTTT
>-|-|TRBJ1-3|TRBV9
CASSVGEGSSGNTIYF
TGTGCCAGCAGCGTAGGTGAGGGGAGCTCTGGAAACACCATATATTTT
>-|-|TRBJ2-5|TRBV7-9
CASSVAARGFATQYF
TGTGCCAGCAGCGTTGCGGCTCGAGGGTTTGCGACCCAGTACTTC
>-|-|TRBJ1-5|TRBV5-6
CASSLAVLGGGNQPQHF
TGTGCCAGCAGCTTGGCGGTCCTGGGGGGAGGAAATCAGCCCCAGCATTTT
>TRBD2|-|TRBJ2-3|TRBV5-4
CASSQGIPGLAVSTDTQYF
TGTGCCAGCAGCCAGGGGATACCGGGACTAGCGGTTAGCACAGATACGCAGTATTTT
>-|-|TRBJ1-4|TRBV6-2/TRBV6-3
CASSFQWRGAYHEKLFF
TGTGCCAGCAGTTTTCAATGGAGGGGAGCTTATCATGAAAAACTGTTTTTT
>-|few|TRBJ1-3|TRBV7-2
CASSHHLASPTGNTIYF
TGTGCCAGCAGCCACCATCTGGCCTCTCCCACTGGAAACACCATATATTTT
>TRBD1|-|TRBJ2-7|TRBV9
CASSPSGTGPSYEQYF
TGTGCCAGCAGCCCATCCGGGACAGGGCCCTCCTACGAGCAGTACTTC
>-|-|TRBJ2-5|TRBV7-2
CASRNRDGLKKETQYF
TGTGCCAGCAGGAACCGGGACGGACTTAAAAAAGAGACCCAGTACTTC
>-|few|TRBJ2-7|TRBV14
CASSQDDSATYEQYF
TGTGCCAGCAGCCAAGATGATAGCGCTACCTACGAGCAGTACTTC
>-|-|TRBJ1-3|TRBV4-1
CASSQDPPGGKLNTIYF
TGCGCCAGCAGCCAAGATCCTCCGGGAGGGAAGCTAAACACCATATATTTT
>-|-|TRBJ2-4|TRBV5-6
CASTGGGLQNIQYF
TGTGCCAGCACCGGGGGTGGTCTCCAAAACATTCAGTACTTC
>TRBD1|once|TRBJ1-2|TRBV7-3
CASSLTGGIYGYTF
TGTGCCAGCAGCTTAACAGGGGGCATCTATGGCTACACCTTC
>-|once|TRBJ2-1|TRBV7-2
CASSLKANRIQGNEQFF
TGTGCCAGCAGCTTAAAGGCAAATCGAATACAAGGCAATGAGCAGTTCTTC
>TRBD1|-|TRBJ2-7|TRBV11-2
CASSYGQGAYLEQYF
TGTGCCAGCAGTTATGGACAGGGGGCGTATTTAGAGCAGTACTTC
>TRBD1|-|TRBJ2-7|TRBV6-2/TRBV6-3
CASSYSTGTVIPYEQYF
TGTGCCAGCAGTTACTCGACCGGGACAGTAATCCCCTACGAGCAGTACTTC
>-|-|TRBJ2-2|TRBV18
CASSPGGRGTGELFF
TGTGCCAGCTCACCAGGGGGCCGGGGCACCGGGGAGCTGTTTTTT
>-|few|TRBJ1-1|TRBV23-1
CASSRGPGAFF
TGCGCCAGCAGTCGGGGACCTGGAGCTTTCTTT
>TRBD1|-|TRBJ2-7|TRBV9
CASSQYRGLTYEQYF
TGTGCCAGCAGCCAATACAGGGGGCTTACTTACGAGCAGTACTTC
>-|-|TRBJ1-5|TRBV7-6
CASSLAGSNQPQHF
TGTGCCAGCAGCTTAGCAGGCAGCAATCAGCCCCAGCATTTT
>-|-|TRBJ1-1|TRBV28
CASNTGLTEAFF
TGTGCCAGCAACACAGGGTTAACTGAAGCTTTCTTT
>-|-|TRBJ1-6|TRBV12-5
CASGLVGLNSPLHF
TGTGCTAGTGGTTTGGTGGGACTTAATTCACCCCTCCACTTT
>-|-|TRBJ2-1|TRBV5-1
CASSLGFNWQVSYNEQFF
TGCGCCAGCAGCTTGGGTTTCAACTGGCAGGTCTCCTACAATGAGCAGTTCTTC
>-|-|TRBJ2-7|TRBV4-2
CASSQATHPARRGGDEQYF
TGTGCCAGCAGCCAAGCAACGCATCCTGCCCGGAGGGGTGGTGACGAGCAGTACTTC
>-|few|TRBJ1-2|TRBV15
CATSRDAGANYGYTF
TGTGCCACCAGCAGAGATGCAGGAGCTAACTATGGCTACACCTTC
>-|-|TRBJ2-1|TRBV12-3/TRBV12-4
CASNNRGRNEQFF
TGTGCCAGCAATAATCGGGGACGCAATGAGCAGTTCTTC
>-|-|TRBJ2-7|TRBV9
CASSVGEGAGEQYF
TGTGCCAGCAGCGTAGGGGAAGGGGCAGGCGAGCAGTACTTC
>-|-|TRBJ2-1|TRBV19
CASSIEGGNEQFF
TGTGCCAGTAGTATAGAGGGGGGCAATGAGCAGTTCTTC
>-|-|TRBJ1-2|TRBV4-3
CASSQDRFAGIYGYTF
TGCGCCAGCAGCCAAGATAGATTTGCGGGGATCTATGGCTACACCTTC
>-|-|TRBJ2-5|TRBV5-4
CASSVDLQETQYF
TGTGCCAGCAGCGTGGACCTCCAAGAGACCCAGTACTTC
>-|-|TRBJ2-5|TRBV9
CASSVSADQETQYF
TGTGCCAGCAGCGTGAGTGCGGACCAAGAGACCCAGTACTTC
>TRBD1|medium-sized|TRBJ2-7|TRBV19
CASSSGGIYEQYF
TGTGCCAGTAGTTCAGGGGGAATCTACGAGCAGTACTTC